These T cell receptor beta chains were read from a single sample in a study of early stage breast cancer tumors. The method was immunoSEQ multiplex PCR; TCRdb's version includes in-frame clones alone and lacks a portion of them. The data show 25,000 to 35,000 clones, with about 80% seen just once and over 9.5% held by the top ten. Material: blood. These receptors were taken from a person between 55 and 70 years old with breast cancer. Both conserved end residues are part of each CDR3.

J,V,CDR3
TRBJ2-7,TRBV25-1,CASSSTSGSPHEQYF
TRBJ2-6,TRBV4-3,CASSQVPTGARGFGANVLTF
TRBJ1-2,TRBV4-3,CASSQDPQEPNYGYTF
TRBJ2-3,TRBV18,CASSPRLAGTTDTQYF
TRBJ1-4,TRBV7-9,CASSRGQREKLFF
TRBJ1-2,TRBV19,CASSIGQGAFYGYTF
TRBJ2-7,TRBV7-9,CASSLPFGTSGYEQYF
TRBJ2-7,TRBV5-1,CASSLGPSWSGRSYEQYF
TRBJ2-7,TRBV4-3,CASSHGRGGEQYF
TRBJ1-1,TRBV5-5,CASSPGFEYTEAFF
TRBJ2-3,TRBV19,CASSMDAVPVQDTQYF
TRBJ2-7,TRBV7-2,CASSLDQGGTYEQYF
TRBJ2-3,TRBV7-2,CASSLSGGGADTQYF
TRBJ1-5,TRBV4-3,CASSQERGTAQPQHF
TRBJ1-1,TRBV5-1,CASSWDGGTEAFF
TRBJ2-1,TRBV6-5,CASRTLAGGDNEQFF
TRBJ2-1,TRBV10-3,CAISESWTVTYNEQFF
TRBJ2-7,TRBV18,CASSLRETYEQYF
TRBJ2-5,TRBV5-6,CASSLGGQGMETQYF
TRBJ1-5,TRBV9,CASSVPWDRGLPQHF
TRBJ1-4,TRBV15,CATSRVWQGGLFF
TRBJ2-5,TRBV7-2,CASSLNRGFGETQYF
TRBJ2-5,TRBV25-1,CASSVQGPETQYF
TRBJ1-1,TRBV7-2,CASTNPTMNTEAFF
TRBJ1-5,TRBV7-6,CASSIGTGEVQPQHF
TRBJ2-3,TRBV10-1,CASSDRRETTDTQYF
TRBJ2-7,TRBV7-9,CASSLRSLPPWEQYF
TRBJ2-1,TRBV7-6,CASSLTAYNEQFF
TRBJ2-5,TRBV15,CATRVPTSGTQYF